The following is a T cell receptor (beta chain) sequence with its context. Its target is not known. No DNA is shown, since the ends of the CDR3 on it are uncertain; the CDR3 is the one TCRdb lists. Primers: 60 Vbeta forward and 13 Jbeta reverse. Using immunoSEQ multiplex PCR, the repertoire was profiled, and TCRdb retains in-frame clones only, with some absent. The sample has 95,000 to 150,000 clones; the top ten hold more than 3%. The CDR3 contains 16 residues when both ends are counted. The germline CDR1 and CDR2 sequences are MNHEY and SMNVEV (reference sequence). The data are from a study of cytomegalovirus exposure and HLA in healthy donors. General study findings and limits: Researchers left out some V segments, among them TRBV6-2 and TRBV6-3, as indistinguishable.

Sequenced material: PBMCs. The gene calls are TRBV27 and TRBJ2-7; the table assigns TRBD1, which was not confirmed against the DNA. The sequence was collected from a young man in good health and CMV-seronegative. Here the CDR3 reads CASSLNFGPGERGQYF.